Detailed here is one TCR beta chain. The sample is drawn from a study of blood T cell repertoires in COVID-19. The CDR3 spans 15 residues. The V end was cut by 4 bases, the J end by 5 bases, with 13 bases between. The germline CDR1 and CDR2 sequences are KGHDR and SFDVKD. The assay was immunoSEQ multiplex PCR, and TCRdb's table has in-frame clones only and misses some. The table includes 150,000 to 200,000 clones, roughly 85% detected once. The chain has TRBV24-1 and TRBJ1-4; maybe TRBD1 (5 bases). The receptor was isolated from a man aged 50 to 60 with active or convalescent COVID-19. The sequencing input was peripheral blood. For the CDR3, the DNA is TGTGCCACCAGTGACGACAGAAGTGGGAATGAAAAACTGTTTTTT. Translated, it gives CATSDDRSGNEKLFF.